These T cell receptor beta chains were read from a single sample in a study of cytomegalovirus exposure and HLA in healthy donors. Method: immunoSEQ multiplex PCR; TCRdb's copy keeps in-frame clones and lacks some. The sample has 50,000 to 70,000 clones; about 83% are singletons. The source material was PBMCs. These receptors were taken from a human donor in good health. Both conserved end residues are part of each CDR3. Each record gives: J gene, D gene, clone size, V gene, CDR3 DNA, CDR3 protein. The D gene is left open where the match is weak. Size is stated for part of the rows, as once, few or many counts, or as a class when the clone is expanded.

j_call: TRBJ1-1
d_call: .
clone_size: .
v_call: TRBV7-9
cdr3_nt: TGTGCCAGCAGCTTATTCCTCGGTGAGGCTTTCTTT
cdr3_aa: CASSLFLGEAFF

j_call: TRBJ1-2
d_call: TRBD1
clone_size: .
v_call: TRBV20-1
cdr3_nt: TGCAGTGCGGACAGGGCAGGCCACACCTTC
cdr3_aa: CSADRAGHTF

j_call: TRBJ2-3
d_call: .
clone_size: .
v_call: TRBV4-3
cdr3_nt: TGCGCCAGCAGCCAGAGGGAAGCGGACACAGATACGCAGTATTTT
cdr3_aa: CASSQREADTDTQYF

j_call: TRBJ1-2
d_call: TRBD1
clone_size: .
v_call: TRBV6-6
cdr3_nt: TGTGCCAGCAGTTACCGGGACAGGGGGCTAGGCTACACCTTC
cdr3_aa: CASSYRDRGLGYTF

j_call: TRBJ2-7
d_call: .
clone_size: .
v_call: TRBV6-1
cdr3_nt: TGTGCCAGCAGTGATCCGGGATTCACCTACGAGCAGTACTTC
cdr3_aa: CASSDPGFTYEQYF

j_call: TRBJ2-3
d_call: TRBD1
clone_size: .
v_call: TRBV7-2
cdr3_nt: TGTGCCAGCAGCGAGGACAGGTTTGAGTCAGATACGCAGTATTTT
cdr3_aa: CASSEDRFESDTQYF

j_call: TRBJ1-3
d_call: .
clone_size: once
v_call: TRBV21-1
cdr3_nt: TGTGCCAGCAGCTCTTTTAGCGGACAGGGGTCGGGAAACACCATATATTTT
cdr3_aa: CASSSFSGQGSGNTIYF

j_call: TRBJ1-2
d_call: .
clone_size: .
v_call: TRBV14
cdr3_nt: TGTGCCAGCAGCCATTCCTCGGCTAACTATGGCTACACCTTC
cdr3_aa: CASSHSSANYGYTF

j_call: TRBJ2-7
d_call: TRBD1
clone_size: .
v_call: TRBV27
cdr3_nt: TGTGCCACCCGGGACCAAGACAGGGCTTACGAGCAGTACTTC
cdr3_aa: CATRDQDRAYEQYF

j_call: TRBJ2-7
d_call: .
clone_size: .
v_call: TRBV5-1
cdr3_nt: TGCGCCAGCAGCTTCCGAGGGCAGGCCGACTACGAGCAGTACTTC
cdr3_aa: CASSFRGQADYEQYF

j_call: TRBJ2-5
d_call: TRBD2
clone_size: few
v_call: TRBV6-1
cdr3_nt: TGTGCCAGCAGTTCCCTAGCGGGGGGACAAGAGACCCAGTACTTC
cdr3_aa: CASSSLAGGQETQYF

j_call: TRBJ2-5
d_call: TRBD2
clone_size: once
v_call: TRBV7-9
cdr3_nt: TGTTCCAGCAGCCCCGGACTAGCGGCCGAGACCCAGTACTTC
cdr3_aa: CSSSPGLAAETQYF

j_call: TRBJ2-1
d_call: TRBD1
clone_size: .
v_call: TRBV19
cdr3_nt: TGTGCCAGTAGTAAACAGGGGAGCTCCTACAATGAGCAGTTCTTC
cdr3_aa: CASSKQGSSYNEQFF

j_call: TRBJ2-2
d_call: .
clone_size: .
v_call: TRBV5-1
cdr3_nt: TGCGCCAGCAGCCCCGGGACTTTTAACACCGGGGAGCTGTTTTTT
cdr3_aa: CASSPGTFNTGELFF

j_call: TRBJ2-3
d_call: .
clone_size: .
v_call: TRBV7-2
cdr3_nt: TGTGCCAGCAGCTTAGGAGGGACTTCTCCCCAGTATTTT
cdr3_aa: CASSLGGTSPQYF

j_call: TRBJ1-2
d_call: .
clone_size: .
v_call: TRBV6-5
cdr3_nt: TGTGCCAGCAGTTACTTTCGGTACTATGGCTACACCTTC
cdr3_aa: CASSYFRYYGYTF

j_call: TRBJ2-3
d_call: TRBD2
clone_size: .
v_call: TRBV6-5
cdr3_nt: TGTGCCAGCAGTTACGGTAGCGGGGGTAGCACAGATACGCAGTATTTT
cdr3_aa: CASSYGSGGSTDTQYF

j_call: TRBJ2-5
d_call: .
clone_size: .
v_call: TRBV7-3
cdr3_nt: TGTGCCAGCAGCTTAGGGGCCCAAGAGACCCAGTACTTC
cdr3_aa: CASSLGAQETQYF

j_call: TRBJ2-7
d_call: .
clone_size: once
v_call: TRBV15
cdr3_nt: TGTGCCACCAGCAGAGCGGAAGCGGCCTACGAGCAGTACTTC
cdr3_aa: CATSRAEAAYEQYF

j_call: TRBJ2-5
d_call: TRBD1
clone_size: .
v_call: TRBV10-3
cdr3_nt: TGTGCCATCAGTGGGGGACAGGGGCGGGAGACCCAGTACTTC
cdr3_aa: CAISGGQGRETQYF

j_call: TRBJ2-1
d_call: .
clone_size: .
v_call: TRBV4-1
cdr3_nt: TGCGCCAGCAGTTCCGTCTCGGGGGGCCTATACAATGAGCAGTTCTTC
cdr3_aa: CASSSVSGGLYNEQFF

j_call: TRBJ2-3
d_call: TRBD2
clone_size: .
v_call: TRBV10-3
cdr3_nt: TGTGCCATCCGCGCCGGGGGGGAAAGCACAGATACGCAGTATTTT
cdr3_aa: CAIRAGGESTDTQYF

j_call: TRBJ2-1
d_call: .
clone_size: .
v_call: TRBV9
cdr3_nt: TGTGCCAGCAGTTCGACAGGTAACAATGAGCAGTTCTTC
cdr3_aa: CASSSTGNNEQFF

j_call: TRBJ2-2
d_call: .
clone_size: .
v_call: TRBV15
cdr3_nt: TGTGCCACCAGCAGAGATCCCGGGGCCGGGGAGCTGTTTTTT
cdr3_aa: CATSRDPGAGELFF

j_call: TRBJ1-4
d_call: TRBD1
clone_size: .
v_call: TRBV6-6
cdr3_nt: TGTGCCAGCAGCCCAGGGGGAGTACGGGAAAAACTGTTTTTT
cdr3_aa: CASSPGGVREKLFF

j_call: TRBJ2-2
d_call: .
clone_size: .
v_call: TRBV5-1
cdr3_nt: TGCGCCAGCAGCTTCCTCCCGAACACCGGGGAGCTGTTTTTT
cdr3_aa: CASSFLPNTGELFF

j_call: TRBJ2-1
d_call: .
clone_size: few
v_call: TRBV9
cdr3_nt: TGTGCCAGCAGCCCCCGGGACTTTCAACTTTACAATGAGCAGTTCTTC
cdr3_aa: CASSPRDFQLYNEQFF

j_call: TRBJ2-3
d_call: .
clone_size: .
v_call: TRBV5-4
cdr3_nt: TGTGCCAGCAGGGCGACTAGAGGGATGAGGGGAGATACGCAGTATTTT
cdr3_aa: CASRATRGMRGDTQYF

j_call: TRBJ1-4
d_call: .
clone_size: once
v_call: TRBV6-5
cdr3_nt: TGTGCCAGCTCCCGGGACACTAACGAAAAACTGTTTTTT
cdr3_aa: CASSRDTNEKLFF